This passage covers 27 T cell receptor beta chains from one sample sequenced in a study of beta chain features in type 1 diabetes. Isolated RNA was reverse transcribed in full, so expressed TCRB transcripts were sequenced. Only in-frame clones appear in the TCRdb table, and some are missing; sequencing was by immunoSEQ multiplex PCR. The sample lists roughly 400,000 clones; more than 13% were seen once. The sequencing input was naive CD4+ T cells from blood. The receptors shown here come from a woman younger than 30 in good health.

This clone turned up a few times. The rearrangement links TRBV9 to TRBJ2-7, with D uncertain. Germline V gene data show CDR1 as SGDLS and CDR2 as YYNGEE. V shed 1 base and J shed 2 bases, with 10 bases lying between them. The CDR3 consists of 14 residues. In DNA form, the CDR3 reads TGTGCCAGCAGCGTATTGGTGGAGACCTACGAGCAGTACTTC. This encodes CASSVLVETYEQYF. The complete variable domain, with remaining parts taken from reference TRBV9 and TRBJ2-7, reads DSGVTQTPKHLITATGQRVTLRCSPRSGDLSVYWYQQSLDQGLQFLIQYYNGEERAKGNILERFSAQQFPDLHSELNLSSLELGDSALYFCASSVLVETYEQYFGPGTRLTVT.

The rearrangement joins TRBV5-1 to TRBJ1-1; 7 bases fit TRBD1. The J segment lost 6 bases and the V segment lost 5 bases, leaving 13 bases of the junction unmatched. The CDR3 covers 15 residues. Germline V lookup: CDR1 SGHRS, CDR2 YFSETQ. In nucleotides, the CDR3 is TGCGCCAGCAGTTTTGGAGGGGACAGAGTTGCTGAAGCTTTCTTT. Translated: CASSFGGDRVAEAFF.

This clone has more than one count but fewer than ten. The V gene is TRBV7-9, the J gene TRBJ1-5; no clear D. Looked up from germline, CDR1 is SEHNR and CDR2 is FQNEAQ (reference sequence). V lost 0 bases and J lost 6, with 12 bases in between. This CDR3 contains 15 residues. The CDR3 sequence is CASSLAGPRGQPQHF. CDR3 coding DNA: TGTGCCAGCAGCTTAGCAGGGCCTCGGGGTCAGCCCCAGCATTTT.

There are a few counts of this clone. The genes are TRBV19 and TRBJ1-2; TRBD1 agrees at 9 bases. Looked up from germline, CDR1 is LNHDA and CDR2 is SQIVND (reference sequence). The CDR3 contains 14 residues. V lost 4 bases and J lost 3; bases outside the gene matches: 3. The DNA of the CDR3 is TGTGCCAGTAGTAACAGGGGGCTCGACTATGGCTACACCTTC. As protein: CASSNRGLDYGYTF.

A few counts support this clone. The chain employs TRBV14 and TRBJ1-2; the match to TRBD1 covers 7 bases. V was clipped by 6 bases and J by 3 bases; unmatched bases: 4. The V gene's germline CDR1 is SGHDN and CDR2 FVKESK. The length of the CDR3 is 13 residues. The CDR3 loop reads CASSADRDYGYTF. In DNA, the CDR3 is TGTGCCAGCAGTGCTGACAGGGACTATGGCTACACCTTC.

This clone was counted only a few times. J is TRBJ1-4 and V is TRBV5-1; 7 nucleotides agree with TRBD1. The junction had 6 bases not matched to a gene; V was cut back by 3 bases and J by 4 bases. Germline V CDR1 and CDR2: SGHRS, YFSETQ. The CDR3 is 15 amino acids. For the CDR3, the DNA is TGCGCCAGCAGCTCAACAGGGGCCCTTAATGAAAAACTGTTTTTT. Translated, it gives CASSSTGALNEKLFF.

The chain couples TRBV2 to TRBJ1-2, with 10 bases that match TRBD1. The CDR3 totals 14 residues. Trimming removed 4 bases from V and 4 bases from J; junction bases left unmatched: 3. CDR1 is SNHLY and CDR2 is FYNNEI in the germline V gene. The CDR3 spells CASSAGQGGYGYTF. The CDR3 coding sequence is TGTGCCAGCAGTGCTGGACAGGGGGGCTATGGCTACACCTTC.

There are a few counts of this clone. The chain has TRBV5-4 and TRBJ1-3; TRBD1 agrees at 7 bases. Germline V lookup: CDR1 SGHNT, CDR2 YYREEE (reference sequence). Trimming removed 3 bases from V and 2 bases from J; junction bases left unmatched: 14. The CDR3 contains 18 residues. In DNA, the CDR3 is TGTGCCAGCAGCTGGGGGACAGAAGCCGCAAATACTGGAAACACCATATATTTT. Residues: CASSWGTEAANTGNTIYF. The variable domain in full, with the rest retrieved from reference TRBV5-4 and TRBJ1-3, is ETGVTQSPTHLIKTRGQQVTLRCSSQSGHNTVSWYQQALGQGPQFIFQYYREEENGRGNFPPRFSGLQFPNYSSELNVNALELDDSALYLCASSWGTEAANTGNTIYFGEGSWLTVV.

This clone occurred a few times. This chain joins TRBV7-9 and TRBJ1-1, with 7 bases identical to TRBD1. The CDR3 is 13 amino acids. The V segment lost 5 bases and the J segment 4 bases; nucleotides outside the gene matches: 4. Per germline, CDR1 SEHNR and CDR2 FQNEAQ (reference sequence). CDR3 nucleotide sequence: TGTGCCAGCAGCCCAAGACAGGGCACTGAAGCTTTCTTT. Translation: CASSPRQGTEAFF. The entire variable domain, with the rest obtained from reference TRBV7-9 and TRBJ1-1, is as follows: DTGVSQNPRHKITKRGQNVTFRCDPISEHNRLYWYRQTLGQGPEFLTYFQNEAQLEKSRLLSDRFSAERPKGSFSTLEIQRTEQGDSAMYLCASSPRQGTEAFFGQGTRLTVV.

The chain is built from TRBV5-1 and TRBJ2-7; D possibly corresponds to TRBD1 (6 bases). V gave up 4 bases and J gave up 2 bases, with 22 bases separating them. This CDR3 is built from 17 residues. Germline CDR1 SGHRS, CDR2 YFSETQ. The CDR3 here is CASSRANPDSLPYEQYF. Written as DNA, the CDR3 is TGCGCCAGCAGCCGCGCAAACCCGGACAGTCTACCCTACGAGCAGTACTTC.

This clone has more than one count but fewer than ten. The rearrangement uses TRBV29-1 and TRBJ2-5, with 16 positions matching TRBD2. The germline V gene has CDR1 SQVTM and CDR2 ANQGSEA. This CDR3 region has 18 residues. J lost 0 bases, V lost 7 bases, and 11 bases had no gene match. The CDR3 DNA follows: TGCAGCGGTGCCGGGGGACTAGCGGGAGGGAAGTACCAAGAGACCCAGTACTTC. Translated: CSGAGGLAGGKYQETQYF.

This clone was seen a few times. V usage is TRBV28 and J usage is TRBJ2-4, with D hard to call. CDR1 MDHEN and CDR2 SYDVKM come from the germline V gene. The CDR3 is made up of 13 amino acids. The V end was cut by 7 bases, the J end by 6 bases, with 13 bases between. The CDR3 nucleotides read TGTGCCAGCACCACCAGCGTGGGAAACATTCAGTACTTC. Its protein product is CASTTSVGNIQYF.

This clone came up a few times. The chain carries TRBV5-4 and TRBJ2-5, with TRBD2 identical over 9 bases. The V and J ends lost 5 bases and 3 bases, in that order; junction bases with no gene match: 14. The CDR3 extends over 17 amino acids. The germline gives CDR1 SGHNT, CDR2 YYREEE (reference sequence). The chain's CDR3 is CASSPTFVTSGKETQYF. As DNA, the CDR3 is TGTGCCAGCAGTCCCACCTTCGTGACTAGCGGCAAAGAGACCCAGTACTTC.

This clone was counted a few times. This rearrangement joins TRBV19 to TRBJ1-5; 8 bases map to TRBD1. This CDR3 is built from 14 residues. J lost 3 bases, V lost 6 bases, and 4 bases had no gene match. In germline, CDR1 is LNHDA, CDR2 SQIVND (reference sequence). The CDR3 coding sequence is TGTGCCAGTAGCTTCAGGGGGCTCAATCAGCCCCAGCATTTT. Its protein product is CASSFRGLNQPQHF.

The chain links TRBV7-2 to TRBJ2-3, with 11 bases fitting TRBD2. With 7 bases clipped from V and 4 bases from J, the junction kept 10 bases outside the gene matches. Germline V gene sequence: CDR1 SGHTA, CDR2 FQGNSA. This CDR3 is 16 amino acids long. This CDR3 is CASTVAGGPGSDTQYF. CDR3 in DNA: TGTGCCAGCACGGTAGCGGGAGGGCCGGGGTCAGATACGCAGTATTTT.

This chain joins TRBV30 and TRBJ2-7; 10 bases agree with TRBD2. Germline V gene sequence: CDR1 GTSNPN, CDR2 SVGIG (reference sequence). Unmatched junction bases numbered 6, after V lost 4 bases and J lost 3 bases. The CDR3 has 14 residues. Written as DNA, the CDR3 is TGTGCCTGGATGAGGACTAGCGGATTCTACGAGCAGTACTTC. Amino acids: CAWMRTSGFYEQYF.

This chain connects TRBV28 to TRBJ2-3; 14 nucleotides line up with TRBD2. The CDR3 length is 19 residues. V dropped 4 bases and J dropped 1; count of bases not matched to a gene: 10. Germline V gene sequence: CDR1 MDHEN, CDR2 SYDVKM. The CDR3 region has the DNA TGTGCCAGCAGTTCGACCGGGACTAGCGGGAGCTGGGGCACAGATACGCAGTATTTT. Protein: CASSSTGTSGSWGTDTQYF.

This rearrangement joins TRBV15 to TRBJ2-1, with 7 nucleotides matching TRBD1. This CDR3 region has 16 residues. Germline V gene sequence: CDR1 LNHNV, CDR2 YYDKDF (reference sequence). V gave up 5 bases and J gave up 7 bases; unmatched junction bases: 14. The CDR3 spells CATSRGKHRGGNEQFF. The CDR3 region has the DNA TGTGCCACCAGCCGAGGGAAACACAGGGGTGGAAATGAGCAGTTCTTC.

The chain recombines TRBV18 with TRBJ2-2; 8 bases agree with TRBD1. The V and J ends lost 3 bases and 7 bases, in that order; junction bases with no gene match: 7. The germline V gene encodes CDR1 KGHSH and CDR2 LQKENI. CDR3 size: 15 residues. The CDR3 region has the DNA TGTGCCAGCTCACCCGGACAGGGACGAGACGGGGAGCTGTTTTTT. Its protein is CASSPGQGRDGELFF.

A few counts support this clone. The CDR3 DNA follows: TGCAGCGTTGTCAGCGGAGGTACTTACAATGAGCAGTTCTTC. This encodes CSVVSGGTYNEQFF. The chain combines TRBV29-1 with TRBJ2-1, with a possible D match to TRBD2 (5 bases). The germline V gene has CDR1 SQVTM and CDR2 ANQGSEA. CDR3 length equals 14 residues. Trimming stripped 4 bases from V and 4 bases from J, with 14 bases between.

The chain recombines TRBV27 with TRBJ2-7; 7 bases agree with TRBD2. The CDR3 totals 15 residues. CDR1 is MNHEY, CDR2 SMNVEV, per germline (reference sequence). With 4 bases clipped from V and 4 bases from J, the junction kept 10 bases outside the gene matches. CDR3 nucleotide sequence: TGTGCCAGCAGTTCCCTTGGACTAGGCGCGTACGAGCAGTACTTC. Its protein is CASSSLGLGAYEQYF.

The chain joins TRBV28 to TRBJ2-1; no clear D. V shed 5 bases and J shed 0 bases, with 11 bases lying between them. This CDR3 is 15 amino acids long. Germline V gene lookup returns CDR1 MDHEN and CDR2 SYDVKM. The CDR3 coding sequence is TGTGCCAGCAGTCATGACATCAGCTCCTACAATGAGCAGTTCTTC. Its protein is CASSHDISSYNEQFF. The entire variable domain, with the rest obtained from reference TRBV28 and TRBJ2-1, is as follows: DVKVTQSSRYLVKRTGEKVFLECVQDMDHENMFWYRQDPGLGLRLIYFSYDVKMKEKGDIPEGYSVSREKKERFSLILESASTNQTSMYLCASSHDISSYNEQFFGPGTRLTVL.

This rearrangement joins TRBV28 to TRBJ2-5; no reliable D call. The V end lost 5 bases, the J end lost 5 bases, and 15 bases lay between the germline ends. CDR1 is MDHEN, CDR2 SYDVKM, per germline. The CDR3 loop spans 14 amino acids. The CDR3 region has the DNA TGTGCCAGCAGTCAAACGCCCTTCGGGGAGACCCAGTACTTC. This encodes CASSQTPFGETQYF.

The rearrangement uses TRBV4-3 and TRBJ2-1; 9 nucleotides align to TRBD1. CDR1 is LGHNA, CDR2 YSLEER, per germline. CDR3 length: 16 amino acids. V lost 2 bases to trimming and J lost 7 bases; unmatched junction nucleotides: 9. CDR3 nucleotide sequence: TGCGCCAGCAGCCAACCGGCACAGGGGGCGACAAATGAGCAGTTCTTC. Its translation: CASSQPAQGATNEQFF.

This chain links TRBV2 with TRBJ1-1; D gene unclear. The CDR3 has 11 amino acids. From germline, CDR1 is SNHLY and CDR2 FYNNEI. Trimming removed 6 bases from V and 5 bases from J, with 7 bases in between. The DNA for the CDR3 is TGTGCCAGCAGGGCTAGGACTGAAGCTTTCTTT. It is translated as CASRARTEAFF. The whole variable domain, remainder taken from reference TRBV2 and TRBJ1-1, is EPEVTQTPSHQVTQMGQEVILRCVPISNHLYFYWYRQILGQKVEFLVSFYNNEISEKSEIFDDQFSVERPDGSNFTLKIRSTKLEDSAMYFCASRARTEAFFGQGTRLTVV.

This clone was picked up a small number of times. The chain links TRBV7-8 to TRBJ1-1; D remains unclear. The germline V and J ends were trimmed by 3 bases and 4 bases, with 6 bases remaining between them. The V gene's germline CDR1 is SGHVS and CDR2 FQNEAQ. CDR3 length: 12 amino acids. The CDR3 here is CASSFVPTEAFF. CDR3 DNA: TGTGCCAGCAGCTTCGTCCCCACTGAAGCTTTCTTT.

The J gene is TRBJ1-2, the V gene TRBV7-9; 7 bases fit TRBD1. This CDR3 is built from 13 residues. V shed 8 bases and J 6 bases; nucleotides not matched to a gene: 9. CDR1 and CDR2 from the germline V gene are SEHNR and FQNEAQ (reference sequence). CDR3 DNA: TGTGCCAGCGCTAGGGGGACAGTGAATGGCTACACCTTC. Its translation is CASARGTVNGYTF.